Listed here are 9 T cell receptor beta chains from one sample, sequenced in a study of technical replicates of blood from a handful of donors. The data were produced by immunoSEQ multiplex PCR, yet TCRdb's version contains in-frame clones alone and is incomplete. The data contain tens of thousands of clones, approximately 95% of them singletons. Sequencing was performed on PBMCs. Source of these receptors: a human donor in good health. Some clones in this sample may be carry-over from other donors' samples.

This clone has just one count. The chain joins TRBV5-4 to TRBJ2-1; 11 nucleotides align to TRBD2. In germline, CDR1 is SGHNT, CDR2 YYREEE (reference sequence). With 4 bases clipped from V and 0 bases from J, the junction kept 15 bases outside the gene matches. The CDR3 has 20 amino acids. CDR3: CASSPPMTSGKTFSYNEQFF. The CDR3 coding sequence is TGTGCCAGCAGCCCACCCATGACTAGCGGGAAAACCTTCTCCTACAATGAGCAGTTCTTC. Supplemented by reference TRBV5-4 and TRBJ2-1, the full variable domain reads ETGVTQSPTHLIKTRGQQVTLRCSSQSGHNTVSWYQQALGQGPQFIFQYYREEENGRGNFPPRFSGLQFPNYSSELNVNALELDDSALYLCASSPPMTSGKTFSYNEQFFGPGTRLTVL.

This chain uses TRBV30 with TRBJ1-5, with 7 bases fitting TRBD1. The CDR3 totals 16 residues. J lost 9 bases, V lost 2 bases, and 16 bases had no gene match. The germline CDR1 and CDR2 sequences are GTSNPN and SVGIG (reference sequence). The CDR3: CAWSPFRTGVLSPQHF. DNA for the CDR3: TGTGCCTGGAGTCCCTTTCGGACAGGAGTTTTATCGCCCCAGCATTTT. Supplemented by reference TRBV30 and TRBJ1-5, the full variable domain reads SQTIHQWPATLVQPVGSPLSLECTVEGTSNPNLYWYRQAAGRGLQLLFYSVGIGQISSEVPQNLSASRPQDRQFILSSKKLLLSDSGFYLCAWSPFRTGVLSPQHFGDGTRLSIL.

The rearrangement joins TRBV19 to TRBJ1-5, with D maybe TRBD1 (5 bases). Germline values: CDR1 LNHDA, CDR2 SQIVND (reference sequence). This CDR3 region has 18 residues. The ends were cut back, 5 bases at V and 6 bases at J, with 26 bases in the middle. Written as DNA, the CDR3 is TGTGCCAGTAGTTTTGCGGGGCAGGGTCTAGGATACAGTCAGCCCCAGCATTTT. Amino acid sequence: CASSFAGQGLGYSQPQHF.

V usage is TRBV4-2 and J usage is TRBJ1-1, with D unclear. V lost 0 bases, J lost 5 bases, and 4 bases lay in between. Germline CDR1 and CDR2: LGHNA and YNFKEQ. The CDR3 length is 12 residues. The DNA of the CDR3 is TGTGCCAGCAGCCAAGATAATACTGAAGCTTTCTTT. It yields the protein CASSQDNTEAFF.

The rearrangement uses TRBV5-1 and TRBJ2-5, with 7 bases fitting TRBD2. The CDR3 spans 15 residues. Germline CDR1 reads SGHRS; CDR2 reads YFSETQ. J was trimmed by 2 bases and V by 0 bases; bases with no gene match: 4. The CDR3 nucleotides read TGCGCCAGCAGCTTGGGGCGGGGGTTGCAAGAGACCCAGTACTTC. It codes for CASSLGRGLQETQYF.

The V and J genes are TRBV7-9 and TRBJ1-5, with 7 positions matching TRBD1. There are 18 residues in the CDR3. CDR1 and CDR2 (germline): SEHNR, FQNEAQ (reference sequence). V was clipped by 5 bases and J by 0 bases; unmatched bases: 13. The DNA for the CDR3 is TGTGCCAGCAGCCAATCCACAGGGGAGGTTTCTAGCAATCAGCCCCAGCATTTT. Its protein is CASSQSTGEVSSNQPQHF.

V usage is TRBV6-5 and J usage is TRBJ2-3, with 9 bases lining up with TRBD2. Trimming at V came to 0 bases and at J to 6 bases, leaving 7 bases not matched to a gene. Germline V gene lookup returns CDR1 MNHEY and CDR2 SVGAGI. The CDR3 contains 16 residues. The CDR3 loop is CASSYSGGGARDTQYF. The CDR3 coding sequence is TGTGCCAGCAGTTACTCAGGCGGGGGGGCCCGGGATACGCAGTATTTT.

This clone has a single count. The rearrangement joins TRBV7-2 to TRBJ2-5, with D possibly being TRBD2 (6 bases). Germline CDR1 and CDR2: SGHTA and FQGNSA. The germline V and J ends were trimmed by 4 bases and 2 bases, with 14 bases remaining between them. CDR3 length: 15 residues. The CDR3 protein is CASSSPRGIQETQYF. CDR3 DNA: TGTGCCAGCAGCTCACCCCGCGGGATACAAGAGACCCAGTACTTC.

The chain joins TRBV2 to TRBJ2-3, with 10 bases that match TRBD2. The CDR3 totals 14 residues. Trimming cost V 7 bases and J 1 base; bases outside gene matches: 2. Germline-derived CDR1 and CDR2 are SNHLY and FYNNEI. DNA for the CDR3: TGTGCCAGCACGGGGACTAGCGGCACAGATACGCAGTATTTT. Protein sequence: CASTGTSGTDTQYF.